The sequence of this T cell receptor (beta chain) was determined in a study of T cell responses to AZD1222 COVID-19 vaccine. TCRdb keeps only in-frame clones here, not all; method: immunoSEQ multiplex PCR. The data show some 170,000 clones, with approximately 92% seen just once and around 0.97% held by the top ten. The germline V gene has CDR1 SEHNR and CDR2 FQNEAQ (reference sequence). The V end lost 5 bases, the J end lost 6 bases, and 16 bases lay between the germline ends. This CDR3 region has 14 residues. The sample in question was peripheral blood, obtained 28 days after the second dose of the MenACWY control vaccine. This clonotype was sampled from an adult who received the MenACWY meningococcal vaccine as a control. V and J are TRBV7-9 and TRBJ1-2; TRBD1 might be the D (6 bases). The DNA for the CDR3 is TGTGCCAGCAGCGCCCGGGACGGACAGCATGGCTACACCTTC. This translates into CASSARDGQHGYTF. The full variable domain, in which reference TRBV7-9 and TRBJ1-2 provide the parts outside the CDR3, is DTGVSQNPRHKITKRGQNVTFRCDPISEHNRLYWYRQTLGQGPEFLTYFQNEAQLEKSRLLSDRFSAERPKGSFSTLEIQRTEQGDSAMYLCASSARDGQHGYTFGSGTRLTVV.